These 18 T cell receptor beta chains share one sample of origin, sequenced in a study of CD8 T cells in Susac syndrome. RNA totalling roughly 0.5 to 1 ug underwent reverse transcription with random hexamers. TCRdb itself ran the immunoSEQ multiplex PCR reads through MiXCR, one entry per CDR3 protein. The repertoire consists of around 170,000 distinct CDR3 sequences, with approximately 96% occurring once and the leading ten covering more than 0.08%. Material for sequencing was CD4+ T cells from PBMCs. The receptors were gathered from a human donor with Susac syndrome.

V is TRBV2 and J is TRBJ1-3; D is perhaps TRBD1 (5 bases). The CDR3 has 14 residues. Germline CDR1 and CDR2: SNHLY and FYNNEI. V gave up 5 bases and J gave up 2 bases, with 10 bases separating them. CDR3 sequence (DNA): TGTGCCAGCAGTCTCGCAGGGACTGGAAACACCATATATTTT. It encodes CASSLAGTGNTIYF.

The chain recombines TRBV7-3 with TRBJ1-6; D gene uncertain. Trimming removed 1 base from V and 8 bases from J, with 6 bases in between. The CDR3 sequence is 13 residues long. In germline, CDR1 is SGHTA, CDR2 FQGTGA. Written as DNA, the CDR3 is TGTGCCAGCAGCTTAAACTCGGATTCACCCCTCCACTTT. Translated: CASSLNSDSPLHF.

Concerning this clonotype itself: The CDR3 does not close with the conserved phenylalanine or tryptophan, likely indicating a read error. The DNA is left out, because the CDR3 cannot be placed on it with certainty; the CDR3 is given as TCRdb lists it. The chain employs TRBV21-1 and TRBJ2-5; the table gives TRBD1 as D, unverified against the DNA. TRBV21-1 counts as a pseudogene. The length of the CDR3 is 15 amino acids, counting both ends. CDR3 amino acids: CASSVPPTGKKTQYL.

The chain recombines TRBV25-1 with TRBJ2-7, with D uncertain. Germline values: CDR1 MGHDK, CDR2 SYGVNS. The CDR3 runs 13 residues. V shed 5 bases and J shed 1 base, with 9 bases lying between them. The CDR3 region is CASSRLSSYEQYF. Here the CDR3 DNA reads TGTGCCAGCAGTCGTCTCAGTTCCTACGAGCAGTACTTC.

This chain joins TRBV27 and TRBJ1-1, with no clear D. The V gene's germline CDR1 is MNHEY and CDR2 SMNVEV (reference sequence). V dropped 4 bases and J dropped 0 bases, with 18 bases sitting between them. The CDR3 has 17 residues. In DNA form, the CDR3 reads TGTGCCAGCAGTTCCACGTCCGGATTATCAGTGAACACTGAAGCTTTCTTT. It encodes CASSSTSGLSVNTEAFF.

The genes are TRBV5-6 and TRBJ2-2; 7 bases line up with TRBD2. J gave up 5 bases and V 5 bases, and 15 bases lay outside the gene matches. The V gene's germline CDR1 is SGHDT and CDR2 YYEEEE. The CDR3 is 17 residues long. DNA for the CDR3: TGTGCCAGCAGAGGTGGGGACCCCGCGGGGGTGACCGGGGAGCTGTTTTTT. It is translated as CASRGGDPAGVTGELFF.

This clonotype was counted once. The rearrangement uses TRBV11-2 and TRBJ2-3, with 7 bases aligning to TRBD1. The CDR3 is 16 amino acids. CDR1 and CDR2 (germline): SGHAT, FQNNGV. J lost 1 base, V lost 1 base, and 5 bases had no gene match. The CDR3 DNA follows: TGTGCCAGCAGCTTAGGAAAGGGGGCCGGCACAGATACGCAGTATTTT. Encoded protein: CASSLGKGAGTDTQYF.

The rearrangement joins TRBV4-1 to TRBJ2-7; D is undetermined. CDR3 length: 13 amino acids. CDR1 is MGHRA and CDR2 is YSYEKL in the germline V gene. V shed 1 base and J shed 7 bases, with 11 bases lying between them. The CDR3 coding sequence is TGCGCCAGCAGCCAAGTTCCCCTTACGGAGCAGTACTTC. Translation: CASSQVPLTEQYF.

This clonotype appeared a single time. The chain is built from TRBV5-4 and TRBJ2-3, with D perhaps matching TRBD2 (6 bases). This CDR3 has 15 amino acids. Germline CDR1 and CDR2: SGHNT and YYREEE (reference sequence). The V end lost 4 bases, the J end lost 2 bases, and 14 bases lay between the germline ends. DNA of the CDR3: TGTGCCAGCAGCCCGCGGGGCCGAGCCACAGATACGCAGTATTTT. Protein sequence: CASSPRGRATDTQYF.

The rearrangement joins TRBV6-2 or TRBV6-3 to TRBJ1-6; possible D gene TRBD1, 5 bases. Per germline, CDR1 MNHEY and CDR2 SVGEGT. CDR3 length: 14 residues. Trimming pared 2 bases from V and 9 bases from J, leaving 11 bases between. The CDR3 loop is CASSYTGDGSPLHF. CDR3 in DNA: TGTGCCAGCAGTTACACCGGGGACGGTTCACCCCTCCACTTT.

The chain employs TRBV12-3 or TRBV12-4 and TRBJ2-6, with D perhaps being TRBD1 or TRBD2 (5 bases each). The CDR3 sequence is 17 residues long. V dropped 3 bases and J dropped 0 bases, with 12 bases sitting between them. The CDR3 loop reads CASSFWGPFSGANVLTF. The CDR3 nucleotides read TGTGCCAGCAGTTTTTGGGGACCTTTCTCTGGGGCCAACGTCCTGACTTTC.

The V call is TRBV9, the J call TRBJ1-2; maybe TRBD1 (6 bases). The CDR3 contains 14 residues. The germline CDR1 and CDR2 sequences are SGDLS and YYNGEE. The ends were cut back, 3 bases at V and 2 bases at J, with 11 bases in the middle. In DNA form, the CDR3 reads TGTGCCAGCAGCGAAGGACAGAAAAACTATGGCTACACCTTC. Protein: CASSEGQKNYGYTF. Based on the CDR3 plus reference TRBV9 and TRBJ1-2, the full variable domain is DSGVTQTPKHLITATGQRVTLRCSPRSGDLSVYWYQQSLDQGLQFLIQYYNGEERAKGNILERFSAQQFPDLHSELNLSSLELGDSALYFCASSEGQKNYGYTFGSGTRLTVV.

This clonotype has a single count. V gene TRBV20-1 combines with J gene TRBJ2-2; unclear D gene. The V and J ends lost 6 bases and 2 bases respectively, with 10 bases between them. The germline V gene has CDR1 DFQATT and CDR2 SNEGSKA (reference sequence). The CDR3 runs to 13 residues. CDR3 region: CSAAPDNTGELFF. The DNA for the CDR3 is TGCAGTGCCGCCCCGGATAACACCGGGGAGCTGTTTTTT.

This clonotype was detected only once. The chain employs TRBV30 and TRBJ1-2, with 7 bases that match TRBD1. The CDR3 length is 12 residues. The ends lost 7 bases at V and 2 bases at J; junction bases unmatched: 4. The germline V gene encodes CDR1 GTSNPN and CDR2 SVGIG (reference sequence). CDR3 region: CAFRGINYGYTF. CDR3 DNA sequence: TGTGCCTTCAGGGGGATAAACTATGGCTACACCTTC.

The CDR3 region has the DNA TGCAGTGCTAGTCTAGCGGGGGGAAACCAAGAGACCCAGTACTTC. Its translation: CSASLAGGNQETQYF. J is TRBJ2-5 and V is TRBV20-1, with TRBD2 identical over 11 bases. The CDR3 spans 15 residues. Germline V gene lookup returns CDR1 DFQATT and CDR2 SNEGSKA (reference sequence). V trimming: 3 bases; J trimming: 0 bases; junction bases outside the gene matches: 3.

This chain uses TRBV19 with TRBJ1-5; tentatively, D is TRBD1 (6 bases). The germline V and J ends were trimmed by 5 bases and 2 bases, with 13 bases remaining between them. Germline CDR1 reads LNHDA; CDR2 reads SQIVND (reference sequence). The CDR3 loop spans 15 amino acids. The CDR3 spells CASSPQGSGNQPQHF. CDR3 nucleotides: TGTGCCAGTAGTCCCCAGGGGTCGGGCAATCAGCCCCAGCATTTT.

The gene calls are TRBV5-4 and TRBJ1-1; D is unresolved. CDR3 size: 14 residues. Trimming pared 4 bases from V and 1 base from J, leaving 11 bases between. Looked up from germline, CDR1 is SGHNT and CDR2 is YYREEE (reference sequence). CDR3 region: CASSLARKNTEAFF. The CDR3 region has the DNA TGTGCCAGCAGCCTTGCTAGAAAGAACACTGAAGCTTTCTTT.

The rearrangement links TRBV29-1 to TRBJ2-1; D is ambiguous. Trimming shortened V by 4 bases and J by 3 bases, and 4 bases separated the two germline ends. The CDR3 is 11 amino acids. CDR1 SQVTM and CDR2 ANQGSEA come from the germline V gene. Written as DNA, the CDR3 is TGCAGCGTTGGTAACTACAATGAGCAGTTCTTC. Translated: CSVGNYNEQFF.